This is a list of T cell receptor beta chains from one sample in a study of blood T cell repertoires in COVID-19. Repertoires were generated with immunoSEQ multiplex PCR, while TCRdb's copy carries only in-frame clones and drops some. The sample holds 200,000 to 250,000 clones, 82% seen once. Sequencing input: PBMCs or T cells enriched from blood (not recorded which). The receptor source for this set is a woman in her sixties or seventies who had recovered from COVID-19. The CDR3 runs from the conserved cysteine through the conserved F or W. Fields, in order: J gene, V gene, D gene, clone size, CDR3 DNA, CDR3 protein. The D gene is left open where the match is weak. The size field is filled for only some rows; it gives once, few, many or a size class.

>TRBJ1-2|TRBV16|NA|few
TGTGCCAGCACCCTATACGAGAACTATGGCTACACCTTC
CASTLYENYGYTF
>TRBJ1-2|TRBV19|NA|few
TGTGCCAGTAGTCCGTACCGCGGGGGCTACACCTTC
CASSPYRGGYTF
>TRBJ2-1|TRBV10-1|NA|NA
TGCGCCAGCAGTGAGTCGGACCGGGGTGAGCAGTTCTTC
CASSESDRGEQFF
>TRBJ2-5|TRBV5-6|NA|NA
TGTGCCAGCAGCCTTCAAGAGACCCAGTACTTC
CASSLQETQYF
>TRBJ1-2|TRBV20-1|NA|NA
TGCAGTGCTAGATACGGAGATGGCTACACCTTC
CSARYGDGYTF
>TRBJ1-4|TRBV4-2|NA|once
TGTGCCAGCAGCCAAGACGGTGCAACTAATGAAAAACTGTTTTTT
CASSQDGATNEKLFF
>TRBJ1-2|TRBV5-1|TRBD1|NA
TGCGCCAGCAGCAATACAGGGGCGCATTTCTATGGCTACACCTTC
CASSNTGAHFYGYTF
>TRBJ2-7|TRBV6-5|TRBD1|NA
TGTGCCAGCAGAAGGACAGGGACGAGCTCCTACGAGCAGTACTTC
CASRRTGTSSYEQYF
>TRBJ2-3|TRBV6-4|TRBD2|NA
TGTGCCAGCAGTGAGACTAGCGGGGGCACAGATACGCAGTATTTT
CASSETSGGTDTQYF
>TRBJ1-1|TRBV6-5|TRBD1|NA
TGTGCCAGCAGGGTCACCGGGACAGGGAACACTGAAGCTTTCTTT
CASRVTGTGNTEAFF
>TRBJ1-4|TRBV4-3|NA|NA
TGCGCCAGCAGCCAAGAACAGGGTTGGGATGAAAAACTGTTTTTT
CASSQEQGWDEKLFF
>TRBJ2-7|TRBV27|TRBD1|once
TGTGCCAGCAGTTTTCAGGGGGCAACCTACGAGCAGTACTTC
CASSFQGATYEQYF
>TRBJ1-2|TRBV5-1|TRBD1|few
TGCGCCAGCAGCTTGGGGGGACAGTACTATGGCTACACCTTC
CASSLGGQYYGYTF
>TRBJ2-7|TRBV6-1|NA|many
TGTGCCAGCAGTGAAGCCAATCTAGAAAGATGGAAGGACTACGAGCAGTACTTC
CASSEANLERWKDYEQYF
>TRBJ2-7|TRBV5-1|TRBD2|NA
TGCGCCAGCAGCTGGACCCTGGCGGGAGAAGGGTACGAGCAGTACTTC
CASSWTLAGEGYEQYF
>TRBJ1-4|TRBV2|TRBD1|NA
TGTGCCAGCAGTCCGACAGGGGTTAATGAAAAACTGTTTTTT
CASSPTGVNEKLFF
>TRBJ1-4|TRBV12-5|TRBD1|NA
TGTGCTAGTGGTTTGGACAGGACAGGGGGCCATGAAAAACTGTTTTTT
CASGLDRTGGHEKLFF
>TRBJ1-1|TRBV7-2|NA|NA
TGTGCCAGCAGCATCAGGGAGAACACTGAAGCTTTCTTT
CASSIRENTEAFF
>TRBJ2-5|TRBV11-2|NA|NA
TGTGCCAGCAGCTTAGGACTCTTGGCGGAGACCCAGTACTTC
CASSLGLLAETQYF
>TRBJ1-4|TRBV2|TRBD1|few
TGTGCCAGCAGTAACCGGGACAGGGGGAATGAAAAACTGTTTTTT
CASSNRDRGNEKLFF
>TRBJ2-7|TRBV29-1|TRBD1|NA
TGCAGCGTTGCTGCGGGACAGGCTAACTACGAGCAGTACTTC
CSVAAGQANYEQYF
>TRBJ2-5|TRBV6-6|NA|NA
TGTGCCAGCAGTTACTTTGGCGGGAACCAAGAGACCCAGTACTTC
CASSYFGGNQETQYF
>TRBJ2-2|TRBV11-2|TRBD2|few
TGTGCCAGCAGCCCAGGACTAGCGCAAGCGAACACCGGGGAGCTGTTTTTT
CASSPGLAQANTGELFF
>TRBJ1-2|TRBV14|NA|NA
TGTGCCAGCAGCCGAGAGGGCCCCGTAAACGGCTACACCTTC
CASSREGPVNGYTF
>TRBJ2-1|TRBV30|TRBD2|NA
TGTGCCTTTAGACTAGCGGGAGTATTAACTAGTGAGCAGTTCTTC
CAFRLAGVLTSEQFF